These T cell receptor beta chains were read from a single sample in a study of blood T cell repertoires in COVID-19. This table comes from immunoSEQ multiplex PCR, and its TCRdb copy is limited to in-frame clones, with some not included. The data contain some 190,000 clones, 84% of them singletons. Sequenced material: peripheral blood. The receptors were sampled from a human donor in a cohort sampled during active COVID-19. Both conserved end residues are part of each CDR3. D genes are given only for firm matches. Clone sizes are given selectively: once, few, many, or a class where the clone is expanded.

v_call	d_call	clone_size	j_call	cdr3_nt	cdr3_aa
TRBV10-3	.	.	TRBJ1-2	TGTGCCATCAGCGTTCCCCCCGTGAGCGGCTACACCTTC	CAISVPPVSGYTF
TRBV19	.	.	TRBJ2-1	TGTGCCAGTAGTTCCCCCGCTAGCGCCTCCTACAATGAGCAGTTCTTC	CASSSPASASYNEQFF
TRBV7-2	TRBD2	.	TRBJ2-2	TGTGCCAGCAGCTTAGTTGCTAGCGGGAGGAGTGGCGGGGAGCTGTTTTTT	CASSLVASGRSGGELFF
TRBV7-8	.	.	TRBJ1-1	TGTGCCAGCAGCAAATCTCGGGGTCGGACTGAAGCTTTCTTT	CASSKSRGRTEAFF
TRBV5-6	.	.	TRBJ2-7	TGTGCCAGCATCAAAGCGGGTGGGGGCGAGCAGTACTTC	CASIKAGGGEQYF
TRBV19	.	.	TRBJ1-1	TGTGCCAGTAGTATGGGACTGCAGAACACTGAAGCTTTCTTT	CASSMGLQNTEAFF
TRBV7-2	.	.	TRBJ2-1	TGTGCCAGCAGCCCTGGGCGACAGACGGTTGAGCAGTTCTTC	CASSPGRQTVEQFF
TRBV15	.	.	TRBJ1-4	TGTGCCACCAGGAGAGGGCGTGGGGGCGGTGAAAAACTGTTTTTT	CATRRGRGGGEKLFF
TRBV27	.	.	TRBJ1-2	TGTGCCAGCAGTTTACCCGGTAATGGCTACACCTTC	CASSLPGNGYTF
TRBV19	.	.	TRBJ2-2	TGTGCCAGTAAGCACAGGGTGACGACCGGGGAGCTGTTTTTT	CASKHRVTTGELFF
TRBV5-6	.	.	TRBJ2-3	TGTGCCAGCAGCTTGTATGTATCCACAGATACGCAGTATTTT	CASSLYVSTDTQYF
TRBV30	.	.	TRBJ2-2	TGTGCCTGGAGTGTTTCCTCGAACACCGGGGAGCTGTTTTTT	CAWSVSSNTGELFF
TRBV7-8	.	.	TRBJ1-1	TGTGCCAGCAGCCCCGATATCGGGGACATGAACACTGAAGCTTTCTTT	CASSPDIGDMNTEAFF
TRBV11-1	.	.	TRBJ2-7	TGTGCCAGCAGTTCCCCTGGCGGTGTCTCCTACGAGCAGTACTTC	CASSSPGGVSYEQYF
TRBV3-1/TRBV3-2	.	.	TRBJ2-1	TGTGCCAGCAGCCCAAGTGGCGGCGCCTACAATGAGCAGTTCTTC	CASSPSGGAYNEQFF
TRBV6-5	.	.	TRBJ2-2	TGTGCCAGCAGGTACCAGACGAACACCGGGGAGCTGTTTTTT	CASRYQTNTGELFF
TRBV5-1	TRBD2	.	TRBJ2-3	TGCGCCAGCAGCTTGGTAACTAGCGGGGGATCAACAGATACGCAGTATTTT	CASSLVTSGGSTDTQYF
TRBV6-5	.	.	TRBJ2-5	TGTGCCAGCACGATGGAGCAGCAGGGGTGGAAGACCCAGTACTTC	CASTMEQQGWKTQYF
TRBV11-3	.	many	TRBJ2-5	TGTGCCAGCAGCTTGGGGCGAAGCGGGACAACTCAAGAGACCCAGTACTTC	CASSLGRSGTTQETQYF
TRBV27	TRBD2	once	TRBJ2-3	TGTGCCAGCAGTTGGGGTGCGGGTCTAGCGGGGGGGAAGTATACGCAGTATTTT	CASSWGAGLAGGKYTQYF
TRBV9	TRBD1	.	TRBJ2-3	TGTGCCAGCAGCGTGACAGGGCTTGCGGATACGCAGTATTTT	CASSVTGLADTQYF
TRBV27	TRBD1	.	TRBJ1-3	TGTGCCGGCGGACAGGGAAGTTGTCAGAGATCTGGAAACACCATATATTTT	CAGGQGSCQRSGNTIYF
TRBV10-3	TRBD2	few	TRBJ2-2	TGTGCCATCAGTGGGGGACTAGCGGTTACCACCGGGGAGCTGTTTTTT	CAISGGLAVTTGELFF
TRBV29-1	TRBD1	few	TRBJ2-3	TGCAGCGTGAGGGTCGGACAGGGCACAGATACGCAGTATTTT	CSVRVGQGTDTQYF
TRBV27	TRBD1	once	TRBJ1-1	TGTGCCAGCAGTACGTCACAGGGCAGGGGGACTGAAGCTTTCTTT	CASSTSQGRGTEAFF
TRBV5-4	.	.	TRBJ2-5	TGTGCCAGCAGCTTGGTGGGGCAGGGCCAAGAGACCCAGTACTTC	CASSLVGQGQETQYF
TRBV6-5	.	once	TRBJ1-2	TGTGCCAGCAATCAGGGTACTAACTATGGCTACACCTTC	CASNQGTNYGYTF
TRBV6-6	TRBD2	.	TRBJ2-1	TGTGCCAGCAGTCGACTCGGGGGGGCGTCCTACAATGAGCAGTTCTTC	CASSRLGGASYNEQFF
TRBV5-5	.	.	TRBJ1-4	TGTGCCAGCAGCTTGAGGCCGGAGATAAATGAAAAACTGTTTTTT	CASSLRPEINEKLFF
TRBV6-1	TRBD2	.	TRBJ2-5	TGTGCCAGCAGTGAGGGACTAGTGTGGGAGACCCAGTACTTC	CASSEGLVWETQYF
TRBV9	.	.	TRBJ1-3	TGTGCCAGCAGCGTAGAAGGACTGGGGGGAAACACCATATATTTT	CASSVEGLGGNTIYF
TRBV10-3	.	.	TRBJ1-2	TGTGCCATCAGTGGGGACATAGCTAACTATGGCTACACCTTC	CAISGDIANYGYTF
TRBV12-3/TRBV12-4	.	.	TRBJ1-1	TGTGCCAGCAGACGCCCCTCGGGAACTGAAGCTTTCTTT	CASRRPSGTEAFF
TRBV2	TRBD1	.	TRBJ2-7	TGTGCCAGCAGCCGAGACAGGGAGCCGTCCTACGAGCAGTACTTC	CASSRDREPSYEQYF
TRBV19	.	once	TRBJ1-1	TGTGCCAGTAGTATAGCCCGGAGGGGCAACACTGAAGCTTTCTTT	CASSIARRGNTEAFF
TRBV11-2	TRBD2	.	TRBJ2-3	TGTGCCAGCAGCTTAGTTCTCGGGGGGGGCACAGATACGCAGTATTTT	CASSLVLGGGTDTQYF
TRBV2	TRBD1	.	TRBJ2-1	TGTGCCAGCAGCGGGACAGGGGGCGCGATAGGCAATGAGCAGTTCTTC	CASSGTGGAIGNEQFF
TRBV7-9	.	.	TRBJ1-3	TGTGCCAGCAGCTTAGAGTTGGGGGGGCGCGGATCTGGAAACACCATATATTTT	CASSLELGGRGSGNTIYF
TRBV15	.	.	TRBJ2-7	TGTGCCACCAGCTCGACAGGCCGACGTTACGAGCAGTACTTC	CATSSTGRRYEQYF
TRBV21-1	.	.	TRBJ1-2	TGTGCCAGCAGCAAAGCGCTCGGATTCCAACCCGGGACACCTAAAGGCTATGGCTACACCTTC	CASSKALGFQPGTPKGYGYTF
TRBV30	.	.	TRBJ1-2	TGTGCCTGGGGACAATTCTATGGCTACACCTTC	CAWGQFYGYTF
TRBV27	.	.	TRBJ2-1	TGTGCCAGCAGTTTAGGAGGGATCTCCTACAATGAGCAGTTCTTC	CASSLGGISYNEQFF
TRBV27	TRBD1	.	TRBJ2-1	TGTGCCAGCAGCCGGAAGACAGGGGGTTCCTACAATGAGCAGTTCTTC	CASSRKTGGSYNEQFF